This passage covers 11 T cell receptor beta chains from one sample sequenced in a study of blood T cell repertoires in COVID-19 (dated by TCRdb to 2019 to 2021). Libraries came from the immunoSEQ multiplex PCR assay. In TCRdb, the immuneACCESS table is reduced to in-frame sequences with V and J assigned. These tables do not hold every clone; where another copy was compared, an unresolved V gene accounts for under half, and the others remain unexplained. This sample holds about 140,000 clones; under 90% were observed only once. In total, the top ten clones hold around 45% of the sample. Sequencing input: peripheral blood. These TCRs come from a human donor in a cohort sampled during active COVID-19.

Remarks on this clone: A junction end diverges from the germline sequence, so it may reflect a read error. The genes are TRBV29-1 and TRBJ1-5, with 7 bases lining up with TRBD1. The CDR3 sequence is 11 residues long. The germline gives CDR1 SQVTM, CDR2 ANQGSEA. Here the CDR3 reads CSVKGTAMEIF. In DNA, the CDR3 is TGCAGCGTTAAAGGGACAGCGATGGAAATTTTT.

This chain connects TRBV30 to TRBJ1-2, with TRBD1 matching 7 bases. The CDR3 sequence is 13 residues long. CDR1 GTSNPN and CDR2 SVGIG come from the germline V gene (reference sequence). The V gene end was trimmed by 2 bases and the J gene end by 9 bases; junction bases not matched to a gene: 9. The CDR3 sequence: CAWSRQGIGSYTF. The CDR3, as DNA: TGTGCCTGGAGTCGACAGGGAATTGGGAGCTACACCTTC.

The chain uses TRBV7-2 and TRBJ2-1; D uncertain. Germline CDR1 is SGHTA and CDR2 is FQGNSA. The germline V and J ends were trimmed by 5 bases and 10 bases, with 21 bases remaining between them. The CDR3 sequence is 15 residues long. CDR3 loop: CASSPHGEWVVEQFF. The CDR3 nucleotides are TGTGCCAGCAGCCCACACGGAGAATGGGTCGTCGAGCAGTTCTTC.

This clone came up many times. This CDR3 is CASSLGGLVSEQYV. The CDR3 nucleotides are TGTGCCAGCAGCTTGGGAGGACTAGTCAGCGAGCAGTACGTC. The chain combines TRBV7-9 with TRBJ2-7; 7 nucleotides align to TRBD2. The CDR3 length is 14 residues. The germline gives CDR1 SEHNR, CDR2 FQNEAQ (reference sequence). The V segment lost 3 bases and the J segment 6 bases; nucleotides outside the gene matches: 8.

The genes are TRBV7-2 and TRBJ2-7, with 9 bases lining up with TRBD1. Germline CDR1 SGHTA, CDR2 FQGNSA. This CDR3 has 15 amino acids. V shed 5 bases, J shed 0 bases, and the junction held 5 bases outside the gene matches. The CDR3 protein is CASSRGQGNSYEQYF. In nucleotides, the CDR3 is TGTGCCAGCAGCCGGGGACAGGGAAACTCCTACGAGCAGTACTTC.

This rearrangement joins TRBV10-3 to TRBJ2-1; D perhaps matches TRBD1 (7 bases). CDR1 and CDR2 (germline): ENHRY, SYGVKD. Trimming removed 0 bases at V and 4 bases at J, with 16 bases between. The CDR3 covers 17 residues. In DNA form, the CDR3 reads TGTGCCATCAGTGAGTCGGGTTACAGGGGAGGTTACAATGAGCAGTTCTTC. It encodes CAISESGYRGGYNEQFF.

This clone has a single count. The V gene is TRBV6-2 or TRBV6-3, the J gene TRBJ1-5; 9 positions match TRBD1. The V and J ends lost 2 bases and 5 bases, in that order; junction bases with no gene match: 1. The V gene's germline CDR1 is MNHEY and CDR2 SVGEGT. The CDR3 covers 14 residues. CDR3 amino acids: CASSYGTGYQPQHF. In DNA, the CDR3 is TGTGCCAGCAGTTACGGGACAGGGTATCAGCCCCAGCATTTT.

CDR3 in amino acids: CASAGPGANVLTF. As DNA, the CDR3 is TGTGCCAGCGCCGGTCCTGGGGCCAACGTCCTGACTTTC. The chain uses TRBV6-5 and TRBJ2-6; D not certain. Trimming removed 8 bases at V and 2 bases at J, with 7 bases between. The CDR3 totals 13 residues. Germline V gene data show CDR1 as MNHEY and CDR2 as SVGAGI.

The V gene is TRBV4-2, the J gene TRBJ2-5, with a possible D match to TRBD2 (7 bases). The CDR3 is 15 amino acids. V gave up 0 bases and J gave up 5 bases, with 13 bases separating them. CDR1 LGHNA and CDR2 YNFKEQ come from the germline V gene. The CDR3 sequence is CASSQDEGGAETQYF. CDR3 nucleotides: TGTGCCAGCAGCCAAGATGAGGGGGGGGCGGAGACCCAGTACTTC.

The gene calls are TRBV6-2 or TRBV6-3 and TRBJ1-2; weak D call: TRBD1 (5 bases). The CDR3 has 13 amino acids. V was clipped by 3 bases and J by 6 bases, with 11 bases between them. Germline V gene sequence: CDR1 MNHEY, CDR2 SVGEGT. CDR3 coding DNA: TGTGCCAGCAGTTATACCCGACAGCATGGCTACACCTTC. It is translated as CASSYTRQHGYTF.

V is TRBV7-9 and J is TRBJ2-1, with D uncertain. The germline gives CDR1 SEHNR, CDR2 FQNEAQ (reference sequence). Trimming pared 1 base from V and 9 bases from J, leaving 10 bases between. The CDR3 is 13 amino acids. In DNA, the CDR3 is TGTGCCAGCAGCTTAGGGGTAGGCGGTGAGCAGTTCTTC. This translates into CASSLGVGGEQFF. The full variable domain, rest sourced from reference TRBV7-9 and TRBJ2-1, is DTGVSQNPRHKITKRGQNVTFRCDPISEHNRLYWYRQTLGQGPEFLTYFQNEAQLEKSRLLSDRFSAERPKGSFSTLEIQRTEQGDSAMYLCASSLGVGGEQFFGPGTRLTVL.